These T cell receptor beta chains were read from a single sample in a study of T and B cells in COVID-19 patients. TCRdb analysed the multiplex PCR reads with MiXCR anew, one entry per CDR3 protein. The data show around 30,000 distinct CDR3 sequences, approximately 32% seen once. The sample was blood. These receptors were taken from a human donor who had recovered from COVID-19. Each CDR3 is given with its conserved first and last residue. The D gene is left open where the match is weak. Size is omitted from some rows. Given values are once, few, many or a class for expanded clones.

CASSPPNSGRLQETQYF	TGTGCCAGCTCACCACCGAATAGCGGGAGGTTACAAGAGACCCAGTACTTC	TRBJ2-5	TRBD2	TRBV18	few	17
CSVEAHQETQYF	TGCAGCGTTGAAGCCCACCAAGAGACCCAGTACTTC	TRBJ2-5	-	TRBV29-1	medium-sized	12
CASSSLTYEQYF	TGTGCCAGCAGCTCACTCACCTACGAGCAGTACTTC	TRBJ2-7	-	TRBV7-9	-	12
CAISEGAGNTIYF	TGTGCCATCAGTGAGGGGGCCGGGAACACCATATATTTT	TRBJ1-3	-	TRBV10-3	-	13
CASSATGGNQPQHF	TGTGCCAGTAGTGCCACAGGGGGCAATCAGCCCCAGCATTTT	TRBJ1-5	TRBD1	TRBV19	few	14
CASSLWYLGVGTEAFF	TGTGCCAGCAGCTTGTGGTATCTCGGGGTAGGAACTGAAGCTTTCTTT	TRBJ1-1	-	TRBV5-5	few	16
CSVAGSGVVTGELFSEQYF	TGCAGCGTTGCAGGGAGCGGGGTGGTCACCGGGGAGCTTTTTAGCGAGCAGTACTTC	TRBJ2-7	TRBD2	TRBV29-1	-	19
CASRAGDYGYTF	TGCGCCAGCAGGGCAGGGGACTATGGCTACACCTTC	TRBJ1-2	-	TRBV5-1	-	12
CASRLGAGYEQYF	TGTGCCAGCAGGCTAGGGGCGGGCTACGAGCAGTACTTC	TRBJ2-7	-	TRBV6-2/TRBV6-3	few	13
CASSWGTPVTDTQYF	TGCGCCAGCAGCTGGGGGACCCCTGTGACAGATACGCAGTATTTT	TRBJ2-3	-	TRBV5-1	few	15
CASSVTYSSYNEQFF	TGTGCCAGCAGTGTGACGTACAGCTCCTACAATGAGCAGTTCTTC	TRBJ2-1	-	TRBV6-4	few	15
CASSPPGTYEQYF	TGTGCCAGCAGCCCCCCGGGAACCTACGAGCAGTACTTC	TRBJ2-7	-	TRBV7-9	few	13
CASSYGGQGKTQYF	TGTGCCAGCAGTTACGGGGGACAGGGGAAGACCCAGTACTTC	TRBJ2-5	TRBD1	TRBV6-5	-	14
CASSPFTGGSIAKYF	TGTGCCAGTAGCCCTTTTACAGGGGGCTCGATCGCCAAATATTTT	TRBJ1-3	TRBD1	TRBV19	-	15